This TCR beta chain was recovered during a study of shared clonotypes between healthy human individuals. About the study: For every donor, three CD4 naive, three CD4 memory, two CD8 naive and one CD8 memory plates were used.

Study-level results: There were few donors, and this limited the genetic and exposure-history diversity represented. In a handful of donors, about 5% of naive CD4 clonotypes appeared in common.

Points on this clone: Its antigen remains unidentified.

The genomic DNA of each subset was split evenly across several immunoSEQ plates. Sequenced by immunoSEQ multiplex PCR; TCRdb stores in-frame clones only, minus some. The sample lists some 700,000 clones; 80% to 95% were seen once. Sequencing input: memory CD8+ T cells from PBMCs. Subset meaning: CD45RO+ cells pooled with CCR7-negative TemRA cells. The clonotype originates from a man aged 18 to 29 in good health. Some clones in this sample may be carry-over from other donors' samples.

CDR3 sequence reads: CASSQLAGTYEQYF. As DNA, the CDR3 is TGTGCCAGCAGCCAACTAGCGGGAACCTACGAGCAGTACTTC. The chain couples TRBV7-8 to TRBJ2-7, with TRBD2 matching over 10 bases. CDR1 is SGHVS, CDR2 FQNEAQ, per germline. The CDR3 contains 14 residues. Trimming cost V 5 bases and J 2 bases; bases outside gene matches: 3.